This is a list of T cell receptor beta chains from one sample in a study of identical twins. Using its own MiXCR run on the 5' RACE reads, TCRdb lists one record per CDR3 protein. The table has some 460,000 distinct CDR3 sequences, 13% to 15% seen once. This sample was also put to use in a study of yellow fever vaccine responses in identical twins.

The material sequenced was CD4+ T cells sorted from blood. All receptors come from a woman aged 18-35 years in good health. Both conserved end residues are part of each CDR3. A D gene is named only where the DNA matches it firmly. Size values are once, few and many counts, or a class for expanded clones, and some rows have none.

>TRBD2|TRBJ2-1|few|TRBV10-3
TGTGCCATCAGTAGAGGGACTATAAACAATGAGCAGTTCTTC
CAISRGTINNEQFF
>TRBD2|TRBJ2-3|.|TRBV5-1
TGCGCCAGCAGCGTTACCGGCGGGAGTTCGGATACGCAGTATTTT
CASSVTGGSSDTQYF
>.|TRBJ1-1|.|TRBV5-1
TGCGCCAGCAGCTTGCCGCACGAGAACACTGAAGCTTTCTTT
CASSLPHENTEAFF
>.|TRBJ1-5|many|TRBV29-1
TGCAGCGTTGGGCAGGGTGGCAATCAGCCCCAGCATTTT
CSVGQGGNQPQHF
>.|TRBJ2-3|.|TRBV6-5
TGTGCCAGCAGTTACCCCCCAGGGTCAGATACGCAGTATTTT
CASSYPPGSDTQYF
>.|TRBJ2-3|few|TRBV5-1
TGCGCCAGCAGCTTGCGGGAGATGGGAGATACGCAGTATTTT
CASSLREMGDTQYF
>.|TRBJ2-7|.|TRBV7-6
TGTGCCAGCAGCTCCGGGGAACGTTACGAGCAGTACTTC
CASSSGERYEQYF
>TRBD2|TRBJ2-1|few|TRBV5-1
TGCGCCAGCAGCTTGGAAGCGGGAGTAATCTACAATGAGCAGTTCTTC
CASSLEAGVIYNEQFF
>TRBD2|TRBJ2-5|.|TRBV7-9
TGTGCCAGCAGCCCGGGGGGTGGAGCGGAGACCCAGTACTTC
CASSPGGGAETQYF
>TRBD2|TRBJ2-1|few|TRBV18
TGTGCCAGCTCACCCTCCTTGCCTAGCGGGACCTACAATGAGCAGTTCTTC
CASSPSLPSGTYNEQFF
>TRBD2|TRBJ2-3|few|TRBV20-1
TGCAGTGCCCTCCGCGGGGGGGGAGATACGCAGTATTTT
CSALRGGGDTQYF
>.|TRBJ2-1|few|TRBV5-1
TGCGCCAGCAGCAGGTTGGGACGGGGGAGGCCCTACAATGAGCAGTTCTTC
CASSRLGRGRPYNEQFF
>.|TRBJ2-5|.|TRBV10-3
TGTGCCATCCCCAGGTGGCCCCTCGAAGGGGAGACCCAGTACTTC
CAIPRWPLEGETQYF
>TRBD2|TRBJ2-3|few|TRBV11-2
TGTGCCAGCAGCCTACCCGGTGGACTAGCGGCAGGCCGGGCTACGCAGTATTTT
CASSLPGGLAAGRATQYF
>.|TRBJ2-7|.|TRBV3-1
TGTACCAGCAGTACCGGGCCATCATCCTACGAGCAGTACTTC
CTSSTGPSSYEQYF
>.|TRBJ2-3|.|TRBV5-1
TGCGCCAGCAGCTTTGGCCACCAACAGGGTGCGCAGTATTTT
CASSFGHQQGAQYF
>TRBD1|TRBJ2-1|.|TRBV28
TGTGCCAGTCCGGGACAGGGTGGTTACAATGAGCAGTTCTTC
CASPGQGGYNEQFF
>TRBD1|TRBJ2-5|.|TRBV2
TGTGCCAGGTCCCGGGGACAGCAAGAGACCCAGTACTTC
CARSRGQQETQYF
>.|TRBJ2-3|many|TRBV6-7
TGTGCCAGCAGTTACAGGGGAGATACGCAGTATTTT
CASSYRGDTQYF
>.|TRBJ2-5|few|TRBV7-9
TGTGCCAGCAGCTTAGCGCTGAGCAAAGAGACCCAGTACTTC
CASSLALSKETQYF
>TRBD1|TRBJ2-2|few|TRBV6-5
TGTGCCAGCAGTTACTCTCGACAGGGGGCCAGGTCCGGGGAGCTGTTTTTT
CASSYSRQGARSGELFF
>.|TRBJ2-3|.|TRBV5-1
TGCGCCAGCAGCTTGGGGGCCTGGTCGGATACGCAGTATTTT
CASSLGAWSDTQYF
>TRBD2|TRBJ2-7|few|TRBV5-1
TGCGCCAGCAGCCCGGAGGTAGCGGGGTTATCCTACGAGCAGTACTTC
CASSPEVAGLSYEQYF
>.|TRBJ2-5|.|TRBV3-1
TGTGCCAGCAGCCAAGGGCAGGCCCGAGAGACCCAGTACTTC
CASSQGQARETQYF
>.|TRBJ2-3|.|TRBV9
TGTGCCAGCAGCGTAGCTCTAGCCCCAGATACGCAGTATTTT
CASSVALAPDTQYF
>.|TRBJ2-4|.|TRBV4-3
TGCGCCAGCAGCCAAGAAAGCGGACTAAACGGCAAAAACATTCAGTACTTC
CASSQESGLNGKNIQYF
>TRBD2|TRBJ2-1|few|TRBV11-1
TGTGCCAGCAGCTTAGGGCCGCTAGCGGGCAAAACCTCCTACAATGAGCAGTTCTTC
CASSLGPLAGKTSYNEQFF
>.|TRBJ1-4|few|TRBV7-2
TGTGCCAGCAGCTTGGGTTGGTCAGCTCAACAAAATGAAAAACTGTTTTTT
CASSLGWSAQQNEKLFF
>.|TRBJ2-7|.|TRBV28
TGTGCCAACCGACAAGGGACGCCAACTCACTACGAGCAGTACTTC
CANRQGTPTHYEQYF
>.|TRBJ1-5|many|TRBV7-8
TGTGCCAGCAGCCCCTACTACGGGGGGGAGCAGCCCCAGCATTTT
CASSPYYGGEQPQHF
>.|TRBJ1-5|.|TRBV2
TGTGCCAGCCGTGGCGGGTGGGACAATCAGCCCCAGCATTTT
CASRGGWDNQPQHF
>.|TRBJ2-3|.|TRBV4-3
TGCGCCAGCAGCCAAGACAGGGATGGTACAGATACGCAGTATTTT
CASSQDRDGTDTQYF
>.|TRBJ1-6|.|TRBV2
TGTGCCAGCAGTGAACTGGGTTTGGGGAATTCACCCCTCCACTTT
CASSELGLGNSPLHF
>.|TRBJ1-1|.|TRBV15
TGTGCCACCAGCAGGGCTTCTTGGGGGGTTACTGAAGCTTTCTTT
CATSRASWGVTEAFF